This T cell receptor (beta chain) was found in a study of control samples from healthy donors and cancer patients. Here immunoSEQ multiplex PCR was the method, and the copy in TCRdb shows in-frame clones only, minus some. This sample carries more than 20,000 clones, under 95% of them seen once, and the ten largest clones take about an eighth. This clone occurred once. Germline V CDR1 and CDR2: SGHRS, YFSETQ. The CDR3 length is 16 residues. V was cut by 0 bases and J by 1 base, with 13 bases left in between. This clonotype was obtained from a man aged 50 to 60 with lung cancer. The rearrangement links TRBV5-1 to TRBJ1-1; TRBD1 is a possible D gene (6 bases). Sequencing used PBMCs. CDR3 protein: CASSLVREGGNTEAFF. In nucleotides, the CDR3 is TGCGCCAGCAGCTTGGTCCGTGAGGGGGGGAACACTGAAGCTTTCTTT.